This is a list of T cell receptor beta chains from one sample in a study of blood T cell repertoires in COVID-19. Generated by immunoSEQ multiplex PCR, the TCRdb table keeps only in-frame clones and is missing some. Here the sample spans about 160,000 clones, 70% to 90% being singletons. The sequenced sample consisted of peripheral blood. The source is a man aged 40-49 years with acute or convalescent COVID-19. CDR3s include the opening cysteine and the closing phenylalanine or tryptophan. Fields, in order: J gene, D gene, clone size, V gene, CDR3 DNA, CDR3 protein. D genes are given only for firm matches. Some rows have no size entry. The others give once, few or many, or a class for an expanded clone.

J gene: TRBJ2-7
D gene: TRBD1
clone size: .
V gene: TRBV19
CDR3 DNA: TGTGCCAGTAGCTGGGACAGTCAAAAGGTCTACGAGCAGTACTTC
CDR3 protein: CASSWDSQKVYEQYF

J gene: TRBJ1-2
D gene: TRBD1
clone size: .
V gene: TRBV9
CDR3 DNA: TGTGCCAGCAGCCCGAGGCCCGGGACAGGTGCCTGGGGCTACACCTTC
CDR3 protein: CASSPRPGTGAWGYTF

J gene: TRBJ2-1
D gene: TRBD2
clone size: .
V gene: TRBV6-5
CDR3 DNA: TGTGCCAGCAGTCAAAGCGGGGGGACATACAATGAGCAGTTCTTC
CDR3 protein: CASSQSGGTYNEQFF

J gene: TRBJ1-1
D gene: TRBD1
clone size: .
V gene: TRBV12-5
CDR3 DNA: TGTGCTAGTGGTTTGCCGACAGGGCTGAACACTGAAGCTTTCTTT
CDR3 protein: CASGLPTGLNTEAFF

J gene: TRBJ1-6
D gene: .
clone size: .
V gene: TRBV19
CDR3 DNA: TGTGCCAGTAGTATTTGGGAGAGGGATTCACCCCTCCACTTT
CDR3 protein: CASSIWERDSPLHF

J gene: TRBJ2-7
D gene: .
clone size: .
V gene: TRBV3-1/TRBV3-2
CDR3 DNA: TGTGCCAGCAGCCAAAGAGGGGGAGCGGGGAACCACGAGCAGTACTTC
CDR3 protein: CASSQRGGAGNHEQYF

J gene: TRBJ1-2
D gene: .
clone size: .
V gene: TRBV11-2
CDR3 DNA: TGTGCCAGCAGTCTAATAGGTCCTCAGGCGGGCTACACCTTC
CDR3 protein: CASSLIGPQAGYTF

J gene: TRBJ2-1
D gene: TRBD1
clone size: .
V gene: TRBV6-2/TRBV6-3
CDR3 DNA: TGTGCCAGCAGCACCCTCGTAGACAGGGGGGATGAGCAGTTCTTC
CDR3 protein: CASSTLVDRGDEQFF

J gene: TRBJ1-5
D gene: TRBD1
clone size: .
V gene: TRBV6-5
CDR3 DNA: TGTGCCAGCTGGGACGAGGGGGCCCAAGAGCCCCAGCATTTT
CDR3 protein: CASWDEGAQEPQHF

J gene: TRBJ2-3
D gene: TRBD2
clone size: .
V gene: TRBV13
CDR3 DNA: TGTGCCAGCAGCCCTCATGGGGGGGACACAGATACGCAGTATTTT
CDR3 protein: CASSPHGGDTDTQYF

J gene: TRBJ2-7
D gene: .
clone size: .
V gene: TRBV7-2
CDR3 DNA: TGTGCCAGCAGACCAAGGGCAGTCCGGGAGGAGCAGTACTTC
CDR3 protein: CASRPRAVREEQYF

J gene: TRBJ2-2
D gene: .
clone size: .
V gene: TRBV4-3
CDR3 DNA: TGCGCCAGCAGCCTCCCGAGGGGGGGAAACACCGGGGAGCTGTTTTTT
CDR3 protein: CASSLPRGGNTGELFF

J gene: TRBJ2-1
D gene: TRBD2
clone size: .
V gene: TRBV13
CDR3 DNA: TGTGCCAGCAGCTCGCCTAGACTAGCGGGGGGGAGGGATGAGCAGTTCTTC
CDR3 protein: CASSSPRLAGGRDEQFF

J gene: TRBJ1-6
D gene: .
clone size: .
V gene: TRBV7-8
CDR3 DNA: TGTGCCAGCAGCTTAAGGGTACCTGTTACAGGGAAGTATAATTCACCCCTCCACTTT
CDR3 protein: CASSLRVPVTGKYNSPLHF

J gene: TRBJ1-2
D gene: TRBD1
clone size: once
V gene: TRBV28
CDR3 DNA: TGTGCCAGCAGTTTGGGGACAGGGGTTGGCTATGGCTACACCTTC
CDR3 protein: CASSLGTGVGYGYTF

J gene: TRBJ1-4
D gene: .
clone size: .
V gene: TRBV18
CDR3 DNA: TGTGCCAGCTCCCTGAATGAAAAACTGTTTTTT
CDR3 protein: CASSLNEKLFF

J gene: TRBJ1-3
D gene: .
clone size: .
V gene: TRBV4-2
CDR3 DNA: TGTGCCAGCAGCCAAGGCGGACAGCTGAGCTCTGGAAACACCATATATTTT
CDR3 protein: CASSQGGQLSSGNTIYF

J gene: TRBJ2-7
D gene: .
clone size: .
V gene: TRBV27
CDR3 DNA: TGTGCCAGCAACGTCCGAGTCGGAGGGGAAGAGCAGTACTTC
CDR3 protein: CASNVRVGGEEQYF

J gene: TRBJ1-1
D gene: .
clone size: few
V gene: TRBV27
CDR3 DNA: TGTGCCAGCTGGGACACCTTGAACACTGAAGCTTTCTTT
CDR3 protein: CASWDTLNTEAFF

J gene: TRBJ1-1
D gene: .
clone size: .
V gene: TRBV2
CDR3 DNA: TGTGCCAGCGCCACTACGGGAGGGTTTGGCACTGAAGCTTTCTTT
CDR3 protein: CASATTGGFGTEAFF